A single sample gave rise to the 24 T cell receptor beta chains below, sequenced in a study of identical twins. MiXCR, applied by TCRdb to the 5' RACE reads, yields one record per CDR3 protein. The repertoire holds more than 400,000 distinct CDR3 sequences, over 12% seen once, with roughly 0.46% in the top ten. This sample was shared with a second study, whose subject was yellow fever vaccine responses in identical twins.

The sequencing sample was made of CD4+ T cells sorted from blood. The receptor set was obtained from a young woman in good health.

This chain's CDR3 is CASSQVPPRDRNEQFF. The CDR3 DNA is TGCGCCAGCAGCCAAGTTCCCCCCAGGGATCGGAATGAGCAGTTCTTC. The chain recombines TRBV4-1 with TRBJ2-1; a weak D match, TRBD1 (5 bases). This CDR3 contains 16 residues. The germline V and J ends were trimmed by 1 base and 7 bases, with 17 bases remaining between them. From germline, CDR1 is MGHRA and CDR2 YSYEKL.

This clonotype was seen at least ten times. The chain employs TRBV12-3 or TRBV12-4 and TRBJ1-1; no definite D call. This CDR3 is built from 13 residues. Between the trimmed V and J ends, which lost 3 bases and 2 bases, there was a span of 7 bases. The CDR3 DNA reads TGTGCCAGCAGTTTGGCACTTAACACTGAAGCTTTCTTT. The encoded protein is CASSLALNTEAFF.

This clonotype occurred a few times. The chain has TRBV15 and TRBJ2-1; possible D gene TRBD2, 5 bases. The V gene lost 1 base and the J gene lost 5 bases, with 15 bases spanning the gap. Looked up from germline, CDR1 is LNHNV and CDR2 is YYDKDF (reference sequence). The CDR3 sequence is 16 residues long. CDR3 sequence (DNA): TGTGCCACCAGCAGAGCCCCCAGCGGAGCGGACAATGAGCAGTTCTTC. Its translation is CATSRAPSGADNEQFF.

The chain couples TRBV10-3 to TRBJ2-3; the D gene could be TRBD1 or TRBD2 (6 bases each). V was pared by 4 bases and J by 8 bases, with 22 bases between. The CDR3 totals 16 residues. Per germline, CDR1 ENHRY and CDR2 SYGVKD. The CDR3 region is CAISAPVDSGLGTQYF. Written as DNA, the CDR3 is TGTGCCATCAGTGCCCCCGTGGACAGCGGGCTAGGTACGCAGTATTTT.

CDR3 DNA: TGTGCCAGCAGTGAAATCTCGCAGAAAAACATTCAGTACTTC. It encodes CASSEISQKNIQYF. This chain connects TRBV2 to TRBJ2-4; no reliable D call. The CDR3 covers 14 residues. Germline lookup yields CDR1 SNHLY and CDR2 FYNNEI. V was pared by 2 bases and J by 4 bases, with 9 bases between.

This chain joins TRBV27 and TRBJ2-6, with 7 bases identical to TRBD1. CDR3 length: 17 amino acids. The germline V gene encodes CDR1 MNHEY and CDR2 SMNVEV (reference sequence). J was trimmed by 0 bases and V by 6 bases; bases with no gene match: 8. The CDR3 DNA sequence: TGTGCCAGCAGACCGGACAGGTTTAGCTCTGGGGCCAACGTCCTGACTTTC. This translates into CASRPDRFSSGANVLTF.

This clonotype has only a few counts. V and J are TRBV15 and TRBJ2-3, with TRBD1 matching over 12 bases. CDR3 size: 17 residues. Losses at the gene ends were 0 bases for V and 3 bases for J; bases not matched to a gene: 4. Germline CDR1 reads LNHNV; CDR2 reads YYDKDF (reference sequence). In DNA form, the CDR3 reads TGTGCCACCAGCAGAGAACCGGGACAGGGGGCAACAGATACGCAGTATTTT. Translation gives CATSREPGQGATDTQYF. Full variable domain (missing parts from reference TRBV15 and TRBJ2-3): DAMVIQNPRYQVTQFGKPVTLSCSQTLNHNVMYWYQQKSSQAPKLLFHYYDKDFNNEADTPDNFQSRRPNTSFCFLDIRSPGLGDTAMYLCATSREPGQGATDTQYFGPGTRLTVL.

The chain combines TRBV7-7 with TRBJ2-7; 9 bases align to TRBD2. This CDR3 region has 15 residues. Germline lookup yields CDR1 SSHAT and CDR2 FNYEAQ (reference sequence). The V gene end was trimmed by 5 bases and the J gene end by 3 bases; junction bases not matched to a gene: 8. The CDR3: CASSPGLASYYEQYF. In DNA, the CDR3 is TGTGCCAGCAGCCCCGGACTAGCGAGCTACTACGAGCAGTACTTC.

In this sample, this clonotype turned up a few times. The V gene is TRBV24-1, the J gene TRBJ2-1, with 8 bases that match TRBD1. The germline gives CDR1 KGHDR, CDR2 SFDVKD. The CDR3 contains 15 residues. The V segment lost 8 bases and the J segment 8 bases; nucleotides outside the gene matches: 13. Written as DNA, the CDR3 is TGTGCCACCACCTCTGGCAGGGGGCTTGGCGATGAGCAGTTCTTC. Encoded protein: CATTSGRGLGDEQFF.

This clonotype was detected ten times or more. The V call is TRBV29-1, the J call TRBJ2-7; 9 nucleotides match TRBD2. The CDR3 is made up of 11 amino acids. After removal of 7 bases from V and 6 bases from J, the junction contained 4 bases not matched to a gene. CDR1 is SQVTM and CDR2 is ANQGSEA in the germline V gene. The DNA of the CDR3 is TGCAGCGCCCAGACTAGCGGCGAGCAGTACTTC. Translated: CSAQTSGEQYF.

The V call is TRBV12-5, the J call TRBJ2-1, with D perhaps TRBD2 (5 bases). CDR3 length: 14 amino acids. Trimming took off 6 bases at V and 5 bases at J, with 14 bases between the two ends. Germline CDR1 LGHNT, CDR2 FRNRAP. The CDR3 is CASGSGYGDNEQFF. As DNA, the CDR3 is TGTGCTAGTGGATCGGGGTATGGGGACAATGAGCAGTTCTTC.

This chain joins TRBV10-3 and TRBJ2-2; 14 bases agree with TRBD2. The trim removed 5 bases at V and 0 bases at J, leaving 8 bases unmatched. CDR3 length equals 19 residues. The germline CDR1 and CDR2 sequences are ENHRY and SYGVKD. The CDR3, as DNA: TGTGCCATCAGTCCTCGGACTAGCGGGGGGCCAACGAACACCGGGGAGCTGTTTTTT. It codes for CAISPRTSGGPTNTGELFF.

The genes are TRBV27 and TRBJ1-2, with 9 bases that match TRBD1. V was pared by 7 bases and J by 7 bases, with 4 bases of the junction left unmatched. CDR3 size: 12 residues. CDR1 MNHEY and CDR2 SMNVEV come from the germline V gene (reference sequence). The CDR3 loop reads CASKRTGAGYTF. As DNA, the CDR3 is TGTGCCAGCAAAAGGACAGGGGCTGGCTACACCTTC.

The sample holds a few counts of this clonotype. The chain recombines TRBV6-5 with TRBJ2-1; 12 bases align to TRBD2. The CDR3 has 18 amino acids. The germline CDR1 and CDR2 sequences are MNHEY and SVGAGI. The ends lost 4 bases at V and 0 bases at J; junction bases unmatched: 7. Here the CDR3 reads CASSWGTSGLSSYNEQFF. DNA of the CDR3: TGTGCCAGCAGTTGGGGGACTAGCGGGCTTAGCTCCTACAATGAGCAGTTCTTC.

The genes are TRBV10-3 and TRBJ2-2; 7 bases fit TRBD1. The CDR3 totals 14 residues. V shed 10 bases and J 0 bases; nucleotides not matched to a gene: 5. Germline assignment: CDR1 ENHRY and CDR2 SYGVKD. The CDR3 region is CATRQGANTGELFF. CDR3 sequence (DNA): TGTGCCACTAGACAGGGAGCGAACACCGGGGAGCTGTTTTTT.

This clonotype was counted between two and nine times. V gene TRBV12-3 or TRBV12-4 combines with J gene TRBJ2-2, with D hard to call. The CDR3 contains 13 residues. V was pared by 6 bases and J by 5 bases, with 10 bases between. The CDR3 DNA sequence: TGTGCCAGCAGAAAAATGGATACCGGGGAGCTGTTTTTT. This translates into CASRKMDTGELFF.

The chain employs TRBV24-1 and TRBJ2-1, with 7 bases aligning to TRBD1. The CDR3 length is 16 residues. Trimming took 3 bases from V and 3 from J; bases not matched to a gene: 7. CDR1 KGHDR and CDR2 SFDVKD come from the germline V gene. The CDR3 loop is CATSDGRGSYYNEQFF. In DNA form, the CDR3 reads TGTGCCACCAGTGATGGCAGGGGGTCGTACTACAATGAGCAGTTCTTC.

The CDR3 DNA follows: TGTGCCAGCAGCTTAGTTCGGGGGCAAAGGGGTGAGCAGTTCTTC. Residues: CASSLVRGQRGEQFF. The chain combines TRBV11-2 with TRBJ2-1; D possibly uses TRBD1 or TRBD2 (6 bases each). This CDR3 spans 15 amino acids. The germline CDR1 and CDR2 sequences are SGHAT and FQNNGV. Between the trimmed V and J ends, which lost 1 base and 9 bases, there was a span of 16 bases.

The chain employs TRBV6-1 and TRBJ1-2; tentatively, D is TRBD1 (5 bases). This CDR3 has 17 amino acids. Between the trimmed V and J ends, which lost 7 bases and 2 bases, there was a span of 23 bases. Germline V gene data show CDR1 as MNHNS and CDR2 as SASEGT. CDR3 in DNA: TGTGCCAGCACCTCCGGAGGGGTACAGGAAAAAAACTATGGCTACACCTTC. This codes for CASTSGGVQEKNYGYTF.

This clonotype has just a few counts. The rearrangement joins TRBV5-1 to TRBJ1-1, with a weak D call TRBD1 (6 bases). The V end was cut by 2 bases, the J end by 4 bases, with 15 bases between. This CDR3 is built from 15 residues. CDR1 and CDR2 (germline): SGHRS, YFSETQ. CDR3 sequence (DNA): TGCGCCAGCAGCTTCGAAGGGGGGAGTGTCACTGAAGCTTTCTTT. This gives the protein CASSFEGGSVTEAFF.

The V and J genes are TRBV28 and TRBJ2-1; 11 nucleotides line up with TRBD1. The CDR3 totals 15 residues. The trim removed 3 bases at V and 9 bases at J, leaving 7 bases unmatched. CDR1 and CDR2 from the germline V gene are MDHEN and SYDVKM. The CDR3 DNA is TGTGCCAGCAGTTTGTGGGACAGGGGGTTCGGTGAGCAGTTCTTC. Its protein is CASSLWDRGFGEQFF.

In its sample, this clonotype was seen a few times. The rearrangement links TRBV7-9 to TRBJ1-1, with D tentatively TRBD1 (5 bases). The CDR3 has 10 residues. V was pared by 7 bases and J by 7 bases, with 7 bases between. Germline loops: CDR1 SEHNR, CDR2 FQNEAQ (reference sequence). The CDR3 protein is CASTRGEAFF. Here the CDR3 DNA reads TGTGCCAGCACAAGGGGTGAAGCTTTCTTT.

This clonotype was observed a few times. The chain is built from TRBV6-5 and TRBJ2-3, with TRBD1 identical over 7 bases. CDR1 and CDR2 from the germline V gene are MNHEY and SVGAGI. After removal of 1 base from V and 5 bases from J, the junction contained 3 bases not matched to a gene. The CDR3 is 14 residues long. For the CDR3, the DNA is TGTGCCAGCAGTTACTTCCAGGGGGTAGATACGCAGTATTTT. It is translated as CASSYFQGVDTQYF.

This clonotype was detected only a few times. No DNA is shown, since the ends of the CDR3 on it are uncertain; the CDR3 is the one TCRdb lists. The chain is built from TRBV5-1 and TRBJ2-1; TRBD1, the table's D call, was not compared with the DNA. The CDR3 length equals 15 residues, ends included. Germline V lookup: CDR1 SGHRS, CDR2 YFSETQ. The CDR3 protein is CASSFGSGVDNEQFF.